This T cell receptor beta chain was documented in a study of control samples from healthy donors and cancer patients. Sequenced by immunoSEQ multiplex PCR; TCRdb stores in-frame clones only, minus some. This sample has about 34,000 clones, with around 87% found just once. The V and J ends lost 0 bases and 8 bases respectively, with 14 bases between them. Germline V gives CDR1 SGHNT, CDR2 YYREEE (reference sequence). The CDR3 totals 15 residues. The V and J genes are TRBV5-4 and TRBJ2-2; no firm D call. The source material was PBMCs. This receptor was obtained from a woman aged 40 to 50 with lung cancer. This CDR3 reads CASSLVPLFVGELFF. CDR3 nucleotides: TGTGCCAGCAGCTTGGTCCCCCTATTTGTGGGGGAGCTGTTTTTT. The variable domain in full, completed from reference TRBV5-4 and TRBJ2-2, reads ETGVTQSPTHLIKTRGQQVTLRCSSQSGHNTVSWYQQALGQGPQFIFQYYREEENGRGNFPPRFSGLQFPNYSSELNVNALELDDSALYLCASSLVPLFVGELFFGEGSRLTVL.